The 27 T cell receptor beta chains listed next were all sequenced from one sample in a study of T cells in Graves' hyperthyroidism and ophthalmopathy. Amplification of TCR beta CDR3 regions was performed using RNA transcripts as template. Researchers ran a first-round RT-PCR on the TCR CDR3 using the HTBI primer set. MiXCR was run by TCRdb on the multiplex PCR reads, yielding one entry per CDR3 protein. This sample yields approximately 590,000 distinct CDR3 sequences, of which more than 15% are seen a single time; less than 9.5% belongs to the top ten. Sequencing input: blood. Receptor source: a woman younger than 45 with Graves' hyperthyroidism.

Ten or more counts support this clonotype. J is TRBJ2-2 and V is TRBV24-1; D might be TRBD1 (6 bases). The V end was cut by 5 bases, the J end by 7 bases, with 13 bases between. The CDR3 runs 14 residues. Germline loops: CDR1 KGHDR, CDR2 SFDVKD. In DNA, the CDR3 is TGTGCCACCAGTGGGGGGCCGGAAAGCGGGGAGCTGTTTTTT. This translates into CATSGGPESGELFF.

This chain joins TRBV29-1 and TRBJ2-7; TRBD2 aligns across 12 bases. Germline V lookup: CDR1 SQVTM, CDR2 ANQGSEA. Trimming removed 4 bases from V and 2 bases from J; junction bases left unmatched: 6. The CDR3 consists of 15 residues. The CDR3 sequence is CSVVDLAGGPYEQYF. In DNA form, the CDR3 reads TGCAGCGTTGTCGATCTAGCGGGAGGGCCCTACGAGCAGTACTTC.

This clonotype was seen many times. The chain links TRBV28 to TRBJ1-1; D is unclear. Trimming stripped 4 bases from V and 4 bases from J, with 13 bases between. This CDR3 contains 14 residues. The germline V gene has CDR1 MDHEN and CDR2 SYDVKM. The CDR3, as DNA: TGTGCCAGCAGTTCTGGGTCTCGGGGCACTGAAGCTTTCTTT. It codes for CASSSGSRGTEAFF.

In this sample, this clonotype turned up many times. The chain has TRBV3-1 and TRBJ1-2, with D unclear. The CDR3 has 15 residues. Trimming stripped 6 bases from V and 0 bases from J, with 14 bases between. Germline CDR1 reads LGHDT; CDR2 reads YNNKEL (reference sequence). In nucleotides, the CDR3 is TGTGCCAGCAGTGGCGGGGTCACCGCTAACTATGGCTACACCTTC. It is translated as CASSGGVTANYGYTF.

This clonotype has a handful of counts. The gene calls are TRBV20-1 and TRBJ2-1; 8 bases fit TRBD2. J was trimmed by 9 bases and V by 3 bases; bases with no gene match: 13. The CDR3 sequence is 15 residues long. Germline V gene data show CDR1 as DFQATT and CDR2 as SNEGSKA (reference sequence). The CDR3 protein is CSARTEVAGRPEQFF. In DNA form, the CDR3 reads TGCAGTGCTAGGACAGAGGTAGCGGGAAGACCTGAGCAGTTCTTC.

This chain uses TRBV6-1 with TRBJ2-3; D might be TRBD2 (5 bases). The CDR3 extends over 16 amino acids. Germline CDR1 reads MNHNS; CDR2 reads SASEGT. V lost 3 bases and J lost 7, with 20 bases in between. The CDR3 protein is CASSDFAGGGLYTQYF. The CDR3 region has the DNA TGTGCCAGCAGTGATTTTGCCGGAGGAGGCCTGTATACGCAGTATTTT.

Ten or more counts support this clonotype. The chain carries TRBV27 and TRBJ1-1; D unresolved. Germline loops: CDR1 MNHEY, CDR2 SMNVEV (reference sequence). This CDR3 has 14 residues. Between the trimmed V and J ends, which lost 8 bases and 0 bases, there was a span of 13 bases. CDR3 sequence (DNA): TGTGCCAGCTCCAACAGAGCGATGAACACTGAAGCTTTCTTT. This encodes CASSNRAMNTEAFF.

This clonotype has a count of ten or more. The CDR3 protein is CASSPDPDRTYEQYF. The DNA for the CDR3 is TGCGCCAGCAGCCCAGATCCAGACAGGACCTACGAGCAGTACTTC. The chain is built from TRBV5-1 and TRBJ2-7, with a tentative D call TRBD1 (6 bases). The CDR3 has 15 residues. CDR1 is SGHRS, CDR2 YFSETQ, per germline. V lost 4 bases and J 2 bases, leaving 16 bases between the germline ends. The full variable domain, completed using reference TRBV5-1 and TRBJ2-7, is KAGVTQTPRYLIKTRGQQVTLSCSPISGHRSVSWYQQTPGQGLQFLFEYFSETQRNKGNFPGRFSGRQFSNSRSEMNVSTLELGDSALYLCASSPDPDRTYEQYFGPGTRLTVT.

The chain combines TRBV6-1 with TRBJ2-1, with D tentatively TRBD2 (5 bases). V shed 11 bases and J shed 3 bases, with 20 bases lying between them. The CDR3 has 15 amino acids. The germline V gene encodes CDR1 MNHNS and CDR2 SASEGT. The CDR3 DNA follows: TGTGCCGGCCCCGTTTTTGAGACTATCTACAATGAGCAGTTCTTC. Protein sequence: CAGPVFETIYNEQFF.

This clonotype was detected a few times. This chain joins TRBV10-3 and TRBJ1-4; no clear D gene. This CDR3 contains 14 residues. Between the trimmed V and J ends, which lost 0 bases and 7 bases, there was a span of 9 bases. Per germline, CDR1 ENHRY and CDR2 SYGVKD. The CDR3 DNA follows: TGTGCCATCAGTGAGTCTAGGGAAAGTGAAAAACTGTTTTTT. Translated: CAISESRESEKLFF.

This clonotype appeared many times. The chain employs TRBV20-1 and TRBJ2-7, with 9 nucleotides matching TRBD1. The length of the CDR3 is 15 residues. The V gene's germline CDR1 is DFQATT and CDR2 SNEGSKA (reference sequence). J gave up 1 base and V 2 bases, and 6 bases lay outside the gene matches. The CDR3 spells CSARRTGTGSYEQYF. The DNA for the CDR3 is TGCAGTGCTAGACGTACCGGGACAGGGTCCTACGAGCAGTACTTC.

This clonotype was counted ten times or more. The chain uses TRBV6-2 or TRBV6-3 and TRBJ1-5, with TRBD1 matching 9 bases. The CDR3 is made up of 19 amino acids. Looked up from germline, CDR1 is MNHEY and CDR2 is SVGEGT. J gave up 2 bases and V 7 bases, and 18 bases lay outside the gene matches. The CDR3 DNA sequence: TGTGCCAGCACTCAGAGGGACAGGGTTTCTGTGTCGGGCAATCAGCCCCAGCATTTT. Translated: CASTQRDRVSVSGNQPQHF.

This clonotype was seen many times. This chain joins TRBV7-9 and TRBJ2-7; TRBD1 aligns across 7 bases. V was clipped by 5 bases and J by 0 bases; unmatched bases: 13. Germline CDR1 is SEHNR and CDR2 is FQNEAQ (reference sequence). There are 17 residues in the CDR3. The CDR3 nucleotides read TGTGCCAGCAGCCCGCCCGCCGGGACAGCCAGCTCCTACGAGCAGTACTTC. This codes for CASSPPAGTASSYEQYF.

The chain has TRBV18 and TRBJ2-7; 8 bases fit TRBD2. CDR3 length equals 14 residues. The germline CDR1 and CDR2 sequences are KGHSH and LQKENI. With V trimmed by 3 bases and J by 4 bases, 5 bases remained unmatched. This chain's CDR3 is CASSPVTSEYEQYF. In DNA form, the CDR3 reads TGTGCCAGCTCACCCGTGACTAGCGAGTACGAGCAGTACTTC. Full variable domain (missing parts from reference TRBV18 and TRBJ2-7): NAGVMQNPRHLVRRRGQEARLRCSPMKGHSHVYWYRQLPEEGLKFMVYLQKENIIDESGMPKERFSAEFPKEGPSILRIQQVVRGDSAAYFCASSPVTSEYEQYFGPGTRLTVT.

To note about this clonotype: This could be a read error, since a much larger clone is one nucleotide away. The chain employs TRBV6-4 and TRBJ2-2, with 7 bases that match TRBD1. Germline CDR1 is MRHNA and CDR2 is SNTAGT. There are 13 residues in the CDR3. V was pared by 3 bases and J by 6 bases, with 1 base of the junction left unmatched. The CDR3 loop reads CASSEGGAGELFF. DNA for the CDR3: TGTGCCAGCAGTGAAGGGGGCGCCGGGGAGCTGTTTTTT.

Turning to this clonotype: A much larger clone lies a single base off, so this may be a read error. The V call is TRBV11-2, the J call TRBJ2-1; tentatively, D is TRBD1 (6 bases). Germline lookup yields CDR1 SGHAT and CDR2 FQNNGV. Trimming shortened V by 4 bases and J by 2 bases, and 15 bases separated the two germline ends. CDR3 length: 16 amino acids. The CDR3 DNA reads as TGTGCCAGCAGCTCTGGACAGTATGCCCCCTACAATGAGCAGTTCTTC. Amino acids: CASSSGQYAPYNEQFF.

At least ten counts were recorded for this clonotype. V gene TRBV14 combines with J gene TRBJ2-7, with unresolved D. The CDR3 has 12 amino acids. Trimming cost V 1 base and J 5 bases, with 6 bases left between them. Germline V gives CDR1 SGHDN, CDR2 FVKESK. For the CDR3, the DNA is TGTGCCAGCAGCCAAGTCCCGCACGAGCAGTACTTC. This sequence encodes CASSQVPHEQYF.

This chain links TRBV10-3 with TRBJ2-7; D is unclear. CDR1 is ENHRY and CDR2 is SYGVKD in the germline V gene. This CDR3 is built from 13 residues. The germline V and J ends were trimmed by 2 bases and 7 bases, with 12 bases remaining between them. DNA for the CDR3: TGTGCCATCAGTGAGGGGTCCGAAAGGGAGCAGTACTTC. Protein: CAISEGSEREQYF.

The sample holds many counts of this clonotype. The rearrangement uses TRBV20-1 and TRBJ2-3; D is ambiguous. V lost 3 bases to trimming and J lost 6 bases, with 4 bases between them. Germline V lookup: CDR1 DFQATT, CDR2 SNEGSKA (reference sequence). The CDR3 covers 10 residues. The DNA of the CDR3 is TGCAGTGCTAGGTCCGATACGCAGTATTTT. Translated: CSARSDTQYF.

This clonotype was detected many times. The chain recombines TRBV30 with TRBJ1-2, with D unclear. The CDR3 has 10 amino acids. CDR1 and CDR2 from the germline V gene are GTSNPN and SVGIG (reference sequence). The V gene lost 3 bases and the J gene lost 7 bases, with 6 bases spanning the gap. In DNA form, the CDR3 reads TGTGCCTGGAGGCTTAGTGGCTACACCTTC. The encoded protein is CAWRLSGYTF.

About this clonotype: Just one base apart from a much larger clone, this may be a read error. The V call is TRBV2, the J call TRBJ1-5; 9 bases are shared with TRBD1. V lost 6 bases, J lost 6 bases, and 6 bases stayed unmatched. CDR3 length: 14 amino acids. CDR1 is SNHLY and CDR2 is FYNNEI in the germline V gene. The CDR3 reads CASRSGTGPQPQHF. The CDR3 coding sequence is TGTGCCAGCAGATCCGGGACAGGGCCTCAGCCCCAGCATTTT. Supplemented by reference TRBV2 and TRBJ1-5, the full variable domain reads EPEVTQTPSHQVTQMGQEVILRCVPISNHLYFYWYRQILGQKVEFLVSFYNNEISEKSEIFDDQFSVERPDGSNFTLKIRSTKLEDSAMYFCASRSGTGPQPQHFGDGTRLSIL.

This clonotype occurred many times. This chain uses TRBV7-2 with TRBJ2-1; D uncertain. The CDR3 contains 13 residues. Trimming removed 2 bases from V and 4 bases from J, with 6 bases in between. Germline CDR1 and CDR2: SGHTA and FQGNSA. The CDR3 is CASSLRQYNEQFF. The CDR3, as DNA: TGTGCCAGCAGCTTACGGCAGTACAATGAGCAGTTCTTC.

This clonotype was recorded at least ten times. This rearrangement joins TRBV12-3 or TRBV12-4 to TRBJ2-3; the D is unclear. V lost 7 bases to trimming and J lost 4 bases, with 18 bases between them. The CDR3 covers 15 residues. The CDR3 DNA reads TGTGCCAGCAACTTTGAGGTCGGCTTCGCAGATACGCAGTATTTT. The encoded protein is CASNFEVGFADTQYF.

The chain joins TRBV20-1 to TRBJ2-1; a weak D match, TRBD1 (5 bases). The germline CDR1 and CDR2 sequences are DFQATT and SNEGSKA (reference sequence). V was trimmed by 0 bases and J by 0 bases, leaving 6 bases between them. This CDR3 is 14 amino acids long. The CDR3 is CSAREDSSYNEQFF. As DNA, the CDR3 is TGCAGTGCTAGAGAAGACAGCTCCTACAATGAGCAGTTCTTC.

The chain links TRBV7-2 to TRBJ2-7; TRBD2 aligns across 7 bases. This CDR3 is built from 17 residues. In germline, CDR1 is SGHTA, CDR2 FQGNSA. J was trimmed by 7 bases and V by 5 bases; bases with no gene match: 20. The CDR3 DNA is TGTGCCAGCAGCCTAGGCCGCTCAGCGGGGTTCTGGCGGGAGCAGTACTTC. Translated: CASSLGRSAGFWREQYF.

This chain uses TRBV10-3 with TRBJ2-7; 12 bases fit TRBD1. The CDR3 extends over 15 amino acids. V dropped 6 bases and J dropped 2; count of bases not matched to a gene: 5. The germline V gene encodes CDR1 ENHRY and CDR2 SYGVKD. Here the CDR3 reads CAIRSGQGATYEQYF. The CDR3 coding sequence is TGTGCCATCAGGTCGGGACAGGGGGCTACCTACGAGCAGTACTTC.

A note on this clonotype: This may arise from a read error, as a much more abundant clone is one base away. The chain combines TRBV27 with TRBJ2-7; D ambiguous. The CDR3 consists of 13 residues. From germline, CDR1 is MNHEY and CDR2 SMNVEV (reference sequence). CDR3 DNA: TGTGCCAACAGTTCTCACATCTCCTACGAGCAGTACTTC. Translated: CANSSHISYEQYF.